This record concerns one TCR beta chain sequence. As yet, its antigen is unknown. The repertoire was sequenced with immunoSEQ multiplex PCR; TCRdb's copy has only in-frame clones and lacks some. The sample yields some 1,900,000 clones, approximately 95% seen once. This entry belongs to a study of shared clonotypes between healthy human individuals. Whole-study context: Three plates were used per donor for CD4 naive, three for CD4 memory, two for CD8 naive and one for CD8 memory. Study conclusions and caveats: Generally, naive subsets (rather than memory subsets) showed larger estimated richness. It was anticipated that sequencing depth would influence how many clonotypes donors shared. It was observed that roughly 5.1% of naive CD4 clonotypes were shared across a few donors.

Naive CD8 populations comprised CD45RO-negative cells positively selected for CCR7, excluding terminally differentiated effector memory CD45RA+ cells. V lost 3 bases, J lost 2 bases, and 11 bases lay in between. CDR3 size: 13 residues. The germline gives CDR1 GTSNPN, CDR2 SVGIG (reference sequence). Sequencing was carried out using naive CD8+ T cells sorted from blood. This rearrangement joins TRBV30 to TRBJ2-7, with D uncertain. This sequence was found in a man between 18 and 29 years old in good health. The CDR3 loop reads CAWRLPGTYEQYF. The CDR3 bases are TGTGCCTGGAGATTACCCGGCACCTACGAGCAGTACTTC.